The rows below give T cell receptor beta chains drawn from one sample of a study of T cell responses to AZD1222 COVID-19 vaccine. Repertoires were generated with immunoSEQ multiplex PCR, while TCRdb's copy carries only in-frame clones and drops some. The table lists 60,000 to 75,000 clones, 89% of them singletons. The material sequenced was peripheral blood, taken 28 days after the second AZD1222 dose. All receptors come from an adult who received the AZD1222 COVID-19 vaccine. Each CDR3 is given with its conserved first and last residue. Each record gives: J gene, D gene, V gene, clone size, CDR3 DNA, CDR3 protein. A D gene is named only where the DNA matches it firmly. Size values are once, few and many counts, or a class for expanded clones, and some rows have none.

TRBJ2-7 . TRBV7-6 . TGTGCCAGCAGCTACTTACGGGACCGTGGCTCCTACGAGCAGTACTTC CASSYLRDRGSYEQYF
TRBJ1-2 . TRBV6-5 . TGTGCCAGCAGCACCGGAACTAACTATGGCTACACCTTC CASSTGTNYGYTF
TRBJ2-1 . TRBV11-2 . TGTGCCAGCAGCTCGACCCGGGGCCGGGGCGAGCAGTTCTTC CASSSTRGRGEQFF
TRBJ1-4 . TRBV7-9 . TGTGCCAGCAGCTGGTTCAATAGAGTTAATGAAAAACTGTTTTTT CASSWFNRVNEKLFF
TRBJ1-2 TRBD1 TRBV2 . TGTGCCAGCAGTGTAGACAGGGGAACCTATGGCTACACCTTC CASSVDRGTYGYTF
TRBJ2-7 . TRBV5-1 . TGCGCCAGCAGCTCTGGGATGCTCGGCGCCAACTACGAGCAGTACTTC CASSSGMLGANYEQYF
TRBJ1-6 TRBD1 TRBV27 . TGTGCCAGCAGTTTGTATCTGGACAGGGGGCGTTCACCCCTCCACTTT CASSLYLDRGRSPLHF
TRBJ1-1 . TRBV6-5 . TGTGCCAGCACAGGGTCCAGGAACACTGAAGCTTTCTTT CASTGSRNTEAFF
TRBJ1-2 . TRBV30 . TGTGCCTGGACAAGCTCCTATGGCTACACCTTC CAWTSSYGYTF
TRBJ1-4 . TRBV25-1 . TGTGCCAGCAGGACGGTTAATGAAAAACTGTTTTTT CASRTVNEKLFF
TRBJ2-7 . TRBV5-1 . TGCGCCAGCAGCCCGACCGAGGCGGGACAGCCTTTCCCGTACTTC CASSPTEAGQPFPYF
TRBJ1-2 . TRBV19 . TGTGCCAGTAGTATAGACCAGGGGAGCGGCGGAGGCTACACCTTC CASSIDQGSGGGYTF
TRBJ1-1 TRBD1 TRBV15 . TGTGCCACCAGCTTGAGGACAGGGGACACTGAAGCTTTCTTT CATSLRTGDTEAFF
TRBJ1-5 . TRBV18 few TGTGCCAGCACACAAGGGGATAGCAATCAGCCCCAGCATTTT CASTQGDSNQPQHF
TRBJ2-1 . TRBV30 . TGTGCCTGGAATATAAGGGGAAATGAGCAGTTCTTC CAWNIRGNEQFF
TRBJ2-7 . TRBV7-6 . TGTGCCAGCAGCTTAGGTTTAGGGTTCTACGAGCAGTACTTC CASSLGLGFYEQYF
TRBJ1-5 . TRBV2 . TGTGCCAGCAGTGAAGAGGTCCCGGTCGGTCAGCCCCAGCATTTT CASSEEVPVGQPQHF
TRBJ2-2 TRBD2 TRBV6-5 . TGTGCCAGCAGGTCAAGACTAGCGGGAGGGGAGCTGTTTTTT CASRSRLAGGELFF
TRBJ2-2 . TRBV2 . TGTGCCAGCAGTGAACAGATCACCGGGGAGCTGTTTTTT CASSEQITGELFF
TRBJ2-7 . TRBV2 . TGTGCCAGCAGTTCGACTACCCCGGGCGAGCAGTACTTC CASSSTTPGEQYF
TRBJ2-3 TRBD2 TRBV9 . TGTGCCAGCAGCGTAGGCCTAGCGGGAGTTACAGATACGCAGTATTTT CASSVGLAGVTDTQYF
TRBJ1-5 . TRBV13 . TGTGCCAGTGCGCAGGGTGCCAATCAGCCCCAGCATTTT CASAQGANQPQHF
TRBJ2-1 TRBD2 TRBV4-1 . TGCGCCAGCAGCCAAGAAGCTTCCCTGGCGGGAGGCCGGGAGCAGTTCTTC CASSQEASLAGGREQFF
TRBJ2-7 . TRBV14 . TGTGCCAGCAGCAACCGGGGAGGCAGGCGCAGCTCCTACGAGCAGTACTTC CASSNRGGRRSSYEQYF
TRBJ2-7 . TRBV5-4 . TGTGCCAGCAGCCCCGTGGGACCGCGGGGTGAGCAGTACTTC CASSPVGPRGEQYF
TRBJ2-1 TRBD2 TRBV19 . TGTGCCAGTAGTATAGGGGAAGGTAGCGGGAGGGGACGTGAGCAGTTCTTC CASSIGEGSGRGREQFF
TRBJ2-7 TRBD1 TRBV7-8 . TGTGCCAGCAGCCCGGACAGGGATTCAACCTACGAGCAGTACTTC CASSPDRDSTYEQYF
TRBJ1-1 . TRBV3-1/TRBV3-2 . TGTGCCAGCAGCCAGAGGCAGTCGAACACTGAAGCTTTCTTT CASSQRQSNTEAFF
TRBJ1-5 . TRBV6-2/TRBV6-3 . TGTGCCAGCAGTTACCGCGGGACGGTCAATCAGCCCCAGCATTTT CASSYRGTVNQPQHF
TRBJ2-1 . TRBV5-1 . TGCGCCAGCAGCTTGGCGGTCGGGGGGCGCATGGGACACAATGAGCAGTTCTTC CASSLAVGGRMGHNEQFF
TRBJ2-2 . TRBV12-5 . TGTGCTAGTGCCACCCCCTCGGTCGGGGAGCTGTTTTTT CASATPSVGELFF
TRBJ1-4 . TRBV5-1 . TGCGCCAGCAGCTTGCAGATCGGAGGGGACGAAAAACTGTTTTTT CASSLQIGGDEKLFF
TRBJ1-2 . TRBV19 . TGTGCCAGTAGTATTTCTCTCCAGGATGGCTACACCTTC CASSISLQDGYTF
TRBJ2-7 TRBD2 TRBV18 . TGTGCCAGCTCACCTCCCACTAGCGACCACGAGCAGTACTTC CASSPPTSDHEQYF
TRBJ2-3 . TRBV19 . TGTGCCAGTAGTATCCAAACGGGGGAGGCAGATACGCAGTATTTT CASSIQTGEADTQYF
TRBJ1-4 TRBD1 TRBV24-1 . TGTGCCACCAGCAAACAGGGGGTGGAAGAAAAACTGTTTTTT CATSKQGVEEKLFF
TRBJ2-1 TRBD2 TRBV11-2 . TGTGCCAGCAGCTCTCCCTCTAGCGGGAACTACAATGAGCAGTTCTTC CASSSPSSGNYNEQFF
TRBJ1-2 . TRBV28 . TGTGCCAGCACCTACGGGGGAGGTGCGCGTGCCTATGGCTACACCTTC CASTYGGGARAYGYTF
TRBJ2-1 . TRBV18 . TGTGCCAGCTCACCACCGACTAGTTTCGTTGAGCAGTTCTTC CASSPPTSFVEQFF
TRBJ2-1 . TRBV2 . TGTGCCAGCAGTGCCTCCTCTGGCTCCTACAATGAGCAGTTCTTC CASSASSGSYNEQFF
TRBJ2-5 . TRBV10-3 once TGTGCCATCACCTCGGGACTCGAAGAGACCCAGTACTTC CAITSGLEETQYF
TRBJ1-5 . TRBV9 . TGTGCCAGCAGCGTAAGTTGGGACCACAATCAGCCCCAGCATTTT CASSVSWDHNQPQHF
TRBJ2-3 TRBD2 TRBV24-1 . TGTGCCACCAGTGATCTCCCGGGGGGGCGGTGGAGCACAGATACGCAGTATTTT CATSDLPGGRWSTDTQYF
TRBJ2-1 . TRBV11-3 . TGTGCCAGCAGCTTAGGGGCGAACAATGAGCAGTTCTTC CASSLGANNEQFF